This T cell receptor beta chain was identified during a study of beta chain features in type 1 diabetes. Germline V gives CDR1 LNHDA, CDR2 SQIVND (reference sequence). V was pared by 3 bases and J by 5 bases, with 16 bases between. CDR3 length: 16 amino acids. Every isolated RNA sample was fully reverse transcribed, so sequencing captured expressed TCRB transcripts. Around 3.57 million reads was the average for naive, central memory and regulatory T cell samples. Libraries were prepared by immunoSEQ multiplex PCR; TCRdb keeps only in-frame clonotypes and omits some of them. Of 900,000 or so clones in the sample, roughly a sixth were seen once. This clone has a handful of counts. No antigen is known for it. Regarding the study as a whole: Insertions were fewer and deletions more numerous at VDJ junctions in type 1 diabetes patients. The analysis here could not establish whether HLA type shapes TCRB rearrangement.

This TCR was recovered from a woman under 30 in good health. Input material: naive CD4+ T cells from blood. The chain links TRBV19 to TRBJ2-2; D gene uncertain. Here the CDR3 reads CASSIWRPSTTGELFF. DNA of the CDR3: TGTGCCAGTAGTATCTGGAGACCGAGCACGACCGGGGAGCTGTTTTTT.